The clone carrying this T cell receptor beta chain was seen ten or more times. Antigen: not known. Germline and genes: mouse. From the germline J gene comes the end of the CDR3, since the read stops 4 residues before it. RNA extraction was followed by reverse transcription into cDNA, which acted as the sequencing template. Using immunoSEQ multiplex PCR, the repertoire was profiled, and TCRdb retains in-frame clones only, with some absent. The sample lists 1,400 to 1,500 clones, none appearing once, the ten largest making up 35% to 40%. Germline CDR1 is GKSSPN and CDR2 is SITVG. The CDR3 length is 19 residues. J gave up 0 bases and V 0 bases, and 10 bases lay outside the gene matches. The entry originates in a study of CD8+ T cells in alopecia areata. Looking at the study overall: It was roughly 7-10-week-old female C3H/HeJ mice that received skin from 6-12-month-old C3H/HeJ graft donors with spontaneous alopecia.

General study findings and limits: Mouse data revealed clearer TCR sharing than patient data did, a gap possibly tied to HLA.

This sequence originates from a C3H/HeJ mouse with alopecia areata. Mouse strain MHC haplotype: H2-k. The source material was lesional skin. The chain has TRBV31 and TRBJ2-2; 10 positions agree with TRBD1. The CDR3 spells CAWSLPDRGRFANTGQLYF. Incomplete CDR3 DNA: TGTGCCTGGAGTCTTCCCGACAGGGGGCGGTTTGCAAACACCGGG.